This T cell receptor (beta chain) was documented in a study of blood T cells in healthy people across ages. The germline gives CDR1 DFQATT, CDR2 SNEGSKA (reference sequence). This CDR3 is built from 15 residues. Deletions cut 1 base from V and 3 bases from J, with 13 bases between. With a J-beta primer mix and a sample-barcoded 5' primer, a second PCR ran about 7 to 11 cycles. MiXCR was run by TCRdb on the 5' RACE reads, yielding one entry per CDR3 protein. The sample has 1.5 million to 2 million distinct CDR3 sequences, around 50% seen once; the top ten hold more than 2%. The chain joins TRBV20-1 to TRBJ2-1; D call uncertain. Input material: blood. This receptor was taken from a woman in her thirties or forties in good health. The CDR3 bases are TGCAGTGCTAGAGCGGCCGAAACCGGCTACAATGAGCAGTTCTTC. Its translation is CSARAAETGYNEQFF.